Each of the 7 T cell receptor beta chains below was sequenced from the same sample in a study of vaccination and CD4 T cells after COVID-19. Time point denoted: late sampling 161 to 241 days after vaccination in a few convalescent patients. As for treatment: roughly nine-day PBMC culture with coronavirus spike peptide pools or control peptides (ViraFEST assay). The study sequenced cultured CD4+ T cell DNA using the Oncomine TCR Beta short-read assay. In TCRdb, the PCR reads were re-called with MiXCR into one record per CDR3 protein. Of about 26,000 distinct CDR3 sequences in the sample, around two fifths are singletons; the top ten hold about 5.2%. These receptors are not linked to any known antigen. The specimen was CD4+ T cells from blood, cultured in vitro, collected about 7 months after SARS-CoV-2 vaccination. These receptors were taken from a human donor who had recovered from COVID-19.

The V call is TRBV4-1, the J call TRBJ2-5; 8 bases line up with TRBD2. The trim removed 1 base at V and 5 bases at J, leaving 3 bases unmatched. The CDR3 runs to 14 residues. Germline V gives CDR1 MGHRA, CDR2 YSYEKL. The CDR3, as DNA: TGCGCCAGCAGCCAAGTAACGGGAGGGGAGACCCAGTACTTC. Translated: CASSQVTGGETQYF.

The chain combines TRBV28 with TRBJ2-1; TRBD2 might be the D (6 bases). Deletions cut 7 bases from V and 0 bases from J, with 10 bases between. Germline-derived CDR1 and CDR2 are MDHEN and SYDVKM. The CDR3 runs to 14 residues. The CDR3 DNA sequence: TGTGCCAGCATTTCCGGGAGCTCCTACAATGAGCAGTTCTTC. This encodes CASISGSSYNEQFF.

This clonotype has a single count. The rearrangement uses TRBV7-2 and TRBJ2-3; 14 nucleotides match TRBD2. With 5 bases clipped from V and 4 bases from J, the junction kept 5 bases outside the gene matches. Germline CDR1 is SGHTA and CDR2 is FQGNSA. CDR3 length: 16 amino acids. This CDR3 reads CASSRGTSGSPDTQYF. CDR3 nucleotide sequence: TGTGCCAGCAGCCGCGGGACTAGCGGGAGCCCAGATACGCAGTATTTT.

The CDR3 is CASSLTSNQPQHF. The DNA of the CDR3 is TGTGCCAGCAGCCTCACCAGCAATCAGCCCCAGCATTTT. The J gene is TRBJ1-5, the V gene TRBV7-3; D remains unclear. CDR3 length: 13 amino acids. CDR1 and CDR2 from the germline V gene are SGHTA and FQGTGA. Trimming took 5 bases from V and 1 from J, leaving 6 bases between them.

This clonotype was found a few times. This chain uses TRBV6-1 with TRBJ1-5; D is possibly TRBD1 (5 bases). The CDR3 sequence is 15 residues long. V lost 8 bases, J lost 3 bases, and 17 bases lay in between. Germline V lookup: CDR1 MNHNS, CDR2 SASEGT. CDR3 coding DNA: TGTGCCAGCTGGAGAGGGGACGGACTCAATCAGCCCCAGCATTTT. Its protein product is CASWRGDGLNQPQHF.

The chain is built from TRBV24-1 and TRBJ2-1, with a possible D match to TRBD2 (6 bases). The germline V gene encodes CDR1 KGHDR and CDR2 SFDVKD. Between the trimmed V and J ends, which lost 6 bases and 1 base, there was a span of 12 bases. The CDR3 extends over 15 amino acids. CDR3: CATSLRGRSYNEQFF. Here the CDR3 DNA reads TGTGCCACCAGTTTGCGGGGCCGGTCCTACAATGAGCAGTTCTTC.

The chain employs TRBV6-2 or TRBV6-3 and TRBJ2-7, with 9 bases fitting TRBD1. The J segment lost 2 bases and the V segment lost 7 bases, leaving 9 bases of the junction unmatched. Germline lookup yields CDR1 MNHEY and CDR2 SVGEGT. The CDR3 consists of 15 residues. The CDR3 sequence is CASNHRGQGTYEQYF. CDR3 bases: TGTGCCAGCAACCACAGAGGACAGGGGACCTACGAGCAGTACTTC.